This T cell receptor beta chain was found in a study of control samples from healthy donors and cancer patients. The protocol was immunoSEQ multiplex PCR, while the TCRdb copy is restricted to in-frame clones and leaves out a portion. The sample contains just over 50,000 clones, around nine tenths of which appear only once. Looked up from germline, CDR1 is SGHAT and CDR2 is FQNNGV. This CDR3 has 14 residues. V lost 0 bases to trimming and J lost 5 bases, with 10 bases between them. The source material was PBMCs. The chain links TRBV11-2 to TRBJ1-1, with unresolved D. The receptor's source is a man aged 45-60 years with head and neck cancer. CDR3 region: CASSLERRWTEAFF. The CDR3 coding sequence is TGTGCCAGCAGCTTAGAACGGAGATGGACTGAAGCTTTCTTT.